This T cell receptor beta chain was identified during a study of T-cell memory formation after mild COVID-19 (dated by TCRdb to the early 2020s). Notes on the research overall: TCR sequence clusters from the two donors were found to be largely donor specific. The cohort was made up of two young adult volunteers, one female and one male, who were previously healthy. In a couple of donors, T-cell clones that expanded and contracted after mild COVID-19 were tracked by sequencing TCRalpha and TCRbeta repertoires over time. Study-level results and caveats: Balanced CD4/CD8 phenotypes were observed for clones contracting from day 15 to 85, whereas a bias towards CD4+ was observed for a second wave of clones expanding from day 15 to 37. SARS-CoV-2 specificity was not confirmed for the second-wave clones peaking on day 37. Contracting CD4+ clones were located mainly in the CM and EM memory subsets, whereas CD8+ clones were found to be enriched in EMRA. Only a couple of mild cases were covered by the study, and larger cohorts that include severe cases with pre-infection samples were considered necessary. Some responding clones were detected in pre-infection memory, suggesting pre-existing cross-reactive memory T cells joined the SARS-CoV-2 response.

V is cut back by 5 bases and J by 10 bases, with 12 bases in the junction unmatched. In the germline V gene (reference sequence), CDR1 corresponds to PRHDT and CDR2 to FYEKMQ. From cysteine to phenylalanine, the CDR3 is 15 amino acids long. The kept DNA is CDR3 alone, 45 bases in frame from the first base. PBMCs were isolated by Ficoll-Paque density gradient centrifugation. Sequenced on an Illumina NovaSeq 6000. TCRalpha and TCRbeta cDNA libraries were constructed by 5'RACE with constant-segment primers, with sample barcodes and unique molecular identifiers being introduced. Trizol reagent was used to extract RNA from every sample. The libraries were amplified in two PCR steps, and the second step added a second sample barcode and Illumina TruSeq adapters. Libraries were sequenced on an Illumina NovaSeq with 2 x 150 bp paired-end reads. The paper's data handling went like this. Demultiplexing of reads and collapsing into UMI-guided consensus sequences were performed with migec v1.2.7. Using mixcr v2.1.11, UMI consensuses were aligned to TRA and TRB V and J templates and then assembled into clonotypes. A clonotype was counted as expanded or contracted only if both edgeR and NoisET called the change significant, with noise models trained on biological replicates. For edgeR calls, a false discovery rate-adjusted p below 0.01 and a log2 fold-change threshold of 1 were applied. As an exploratory analysis of dynamics, max-normalized trajectories of the 1000 most abundant clonotypes were examined with PCA combined with hierarchical clustering. Separately sequenced CD4+ and CD8+ repertoires were used to assign a CD4 or CD8 phenotype to each responding clone. TCRdb reanalyzed the raw reads on its own, using fastp at Q25 for trimming and MiXCR for clone calling, and kept in-frame beta chains. When rows share a CDR3 protein, they turn into one entry using the most common DNA and genes. These V and J calls derive from TCRdb rather than the authors' analysis. This sample holds about 540,000 distinct CDR3 sequences; approximately 20% were observed only once. The ten largest clonotypes hold around 13% of the sample.

Note on this clonotype: The clone's antigen remains unknown. No base qualities exist here, and no much larger clone lies one base off it.

Recombination joined TRBV13 with TRBJ1-5; TRBD1 agrees with 9 junctional bases. This receptor was taken from an adult woman who had mild COVID-19 (a few samples of this study predate the infection). The sample titles of this study are shuffled in the database, so cell type and time point are left out; the donor was told from shared clones. The sample taken for sequencing was PBMCs or a T cell subset sorted from them (not recorded which). The nucleotides read TGTGCCAGCAGCCAGGGGCGACAGGGGGTCCTCCCCCAGCATTTT. Its protein is CASSQGRQGVLPQHF.